These 31 T cell receptor beta chains originate from one sample sequenced in a study of blood T cell repertoires in COVID-19. Generated by immunoSEQ multiplex PCR, the TCRdb table keeps only in-frame clones and is missing some. The repertoire holds some 280,000 clones, with roughly 90% as singletons. What was sequenced was peripheral blood. The receptors were gathered from a woman aged 60 to 75 with acute or convalescent COVID-19.

In regard to this clone: At one end, the junction sequence differs from germline, possibly due to a read error. The V gene is TRBV7-7, the J gene TRBJ1-5; 9 bases are shared with TRBD1. The CDR3 length is 17 residues. Looked up from germline, CDR1 is SSHAT and CDR2 is FNYEAQ (reference sequence). The CDR3 coding sequence is TGTGCTAGCAGCAGAACGGGGGACAGGGAGGAAAATCAGCCCCAGCATTTT. Amino acids: CASSRTGDREENQPQHF.

This clone was counted a single time. The J gene is TRBJ1-3, the V gene TRBV7-6; 8 nucleotides align to TRBD1. The CDR3 is 16 residues long. The germline V gene has CDR1 SGHVS and CDR2 FNYEAQ. The junction had 9 bases not matched to a gene; V was cut back by 5 bases and J by 3 bases. Written as DNA, the CDR3 is TGTGCCAGCAGCCATTCTTCAGGGGGCTATGGAAACACCATATATTTT. This sequence encodes CASSHSSGGYGNTIYF. The complete variable domain, with remaining parts taken from reference TRBV7-6 and TRBJ1-3, reads GAGVSQSPRYKVTKRGQDVALRCDPISGHVSLYWYRQALGQGPEFLTYFNYEAQQDKSGLPNDRFSAERPEGSISTLTIQRTEQRDSAMYRCASSHSSGGYGNTIYFGEGSWLTVV.

V is TRBV6-5 and J is TRBJ1-6; a possible D gene is TRBD1 (6 bases). Trimming stripped 2 bases from V and 5 bases from J, with 10 bases between. Germline CDR1 is MNHEY and CDR2 is SVGAGI. The CDR3 is 15 amino acids. For the CDR3, the DNA is TGTGCCAGCAGTTACACGACAGGAAATAATTCACCCCTCCACTTT. This gives the protein CASSYTTGNNSPLHF.

The V and J genes are TRBV5-5 and TRBJ2-1; 10 bases fit TRBD2. The trim removed 4 bases at V and 0 bases at J, leaving 7 bases unmatched. The germline V gene has CDR1 SGHKS and CDR2 YYEKEE (reference sequence). This CDR3 is built from 17 residues. The CDR3 DNA is TGTGCCAGCAGCCGCGCCGGGACTAGCGCCTCCTACAATGAGCAGTTCTTC. Protein product: CASSRAGTSASYNEQFF.

The V gene is TRBV27, the J gene TRBJ1-5; 9 nucleotides match TRBD1. CDR1 MNHEY and CDR2 SMNVEV come from the germline V gene (reference sequence). V shed 4 bases, J shed 7 bases, and the junction held 5 bases outside the gene matches. This CDR3 region has 14 residues. The CDR3 region has the DNA TGTGCCAGCAGTTCCGGACAGGGGCTACAGCCCCAGCATTTT. Translation: CASSSGQGLQPQHF.

The chain is built from TRBV4-1 and TRBJ2-7, with TRBD2 identical over 8 bases. Germline trimming cut 4 bases from V and 4 bases from J; bases unmatched to any gene: 12. The CDR3 is 16 amino acids. Germline V CDR1 and CDR2: MGHRA, YSYEKL. The CDR3 nucleotides read TGCGCCAGCAGCCTCTCGCCGGGACTAGAACCTTACGAGCAGTACTTC. Its protein is CASSLSPGLEPYEQYF.

The CDR3 sequence is CSASPGGGQGYGYTF. CDR3 in DNA: TGCAGTGCTAGTCCCGGGGGGGGCCAGGGCTATGGCTACACCTTC. The rearrangement joins TRBV20-1 to TRBJ1-2; D might be TRBD1 (6 bases). CDR3 length: 15 residues. Trimming took off 3 bases at V and 4 bases at J, with 18 bases between the two ends. Looked up from germline, CDR1 is DFQATT and CDR2 is SNEGSKA (reference sequence).

With respect to this clone: Other nucleotide sequences in the sample specify the same CDR3. The J gene is TRBJ1-2, the V gene TRBV7-2; 8 bases are shared with TRBD1. With 5 bases clipped from V and 4 bases from J, the junction kept 3 bases outside the gene matches. The CDR3 spans 13 residues. Germline CDR1 and CDR2: SGHTA and FQGNSA. The CDR3 DNA reads as TGTGCCAGCAGCCCCGGACAGGGCTATGGCTACACCTTC. Protein sequence: CASSPGQGYGYTF.

The chain recombines TRBV27 with TRBJ1-2, with D possibly matching TRBD1 (5 bases). Germline assignment: CDR1 MNHEY and CDR2 SMNVEV (reference sequence). This CDR3 is built from 14 residues. The V end lost 7 bases, the J end lost 4 bases, and 16 bases lay between the germline ends. The CDR3 here is CASKLRGTVYGYTF. Here the CDR3 DNA reads TGTGCCAGCAAACTTAGGGGCACCGTCTATGGCTACACCTTC.

The chain combines TRBV6-5 with TRBJ1-6; D is undetermined. Trimming left V 0 bases short and J 5 bases short, with 8 bases between. Germline V CDR1 and CDR2: MNHEY, SVGAGI. The CDR3 contains 15 residues. The CDR3 nucleotides read TGTGCCAGCAGTTACTCTACAGCTAATAATTCACCCCTCCACTTT. Its translation is CASSYSTANNSPLHF.

The rearrangement joins TRBV19 to TRBJ1-5; 7 positions agree with TRBD1. The germline V gene encodes CDR1 LNHDA and CDR2 SQIVND (reference sequence). The junction had 5 bases not matched to a gene; V was cut back by 4 bases and J by 2 bases. The CDR3 totals 15 residues. CDR3 bases: TGTGCCAGTAGTACCGACAGGGCTGGCAATCAGCCCCAGCATTTT. Translated: CASSTDRAGNQPQHF.

This clone was picked up one time. The rearrangement links TRBV5-6 to TRBJ1-2, with D unresolved. Germline V gene sequence: CDR1 SGHDT, CDR2 YYEEEE. V lost 3 bases and J 4 bases, leaving 16 bases between the germline ends. CDR3 length: 15 amino acids. DNA of the CDR3: TGTGCCAGCAGCTACTCGGCAGCGGGTAGCTATGGCTACACCTTC. Protein sequence: CASSYSAAGSYGYTF.

This sequence joins TRBV7-9 and TRBJ2-3, with D possibly TRBD2 on 5 matching bases. The CDR3 loop spans 12 amino acids. CDR1 is SEHNR and CDR2 is FQNEAQ in the germline V gene (reference sequence). V lost 8 bases and J lost 5, with 11 bases in between. CDR3 in DNA: TGTGCCAGCCGTTCTGCGGGAGATACGCAGTATTTT. Amino acid sequence: CASRSAGDTQYF.

The J gene is TRBJ1-1, the V gene TRBV19, with 7 bases identical to TRBD1. Germline CDR1 and CDR2: LNHDA and SQIVND (reference sequence). This CDR3 has 13 amino acids. Trimming cost V 7 bases and J 1 base; bases outside gene matches: 3. CDR3 DNA: TGTGCCAGTAAGGGGACAGAGAACACTGAAGCTTTCTTT. Amino acid sequence: CASKGTENTEAFF.

A single count supports this clone. J is TRBJ2-3 and V is TRBV6-2 or TRBV6-3; 16 nucleotides align to TRBD2. Losses at the gene ends were 8 bases for V and 6 bases for J; bases not matched to a gene: 14. CDR1 and CDR2 (germline): MNHEY, SVGEGT. The CDR3 runs to 18 residues. The CDR3 sequence: CASGPLGTSGGERDTQYF. The DNA of the CDR3 is TGTGCCAGCGGCCCTCTCGGGACTAGCGGGGGGGAAAGGGATACGCAGTATTTT.

CDR3 protein: CASSQDPGREVNEQFF. CDR3 bases: TGCGCCAGCAGCCAAGATCCGGGGCGGGAGGTTAATGAGCAGTTCTTC. The rearrangement joins TRBV4-3 to TRBJ2-1; TRBD2 agrees at 8 bases. The germline CDR1 and CDR2 sequences are LGHNA and YSLEER. The CDR3 is 16 amino acids. V lost 0 bases to trimming and J lost 7 bases; unmatched junction nucleotides: 8.

The chain employs TRBV28 and TRBJ1-2; 8 nucleotides align to TRBD1. V trimming: 5 bases; J trimming: 4 bases; junction bases outside the gene matches: 6. CDR1 MDHEN and CDR2 SYDVKM come from the germline V gene. CDR3 size: 14 residues. The CDR3: CASSPHDRGYGYTF. CDR3 in DNA: TGTGCCAGCAGTCCACACGACAGGGGCTATGGCTACACCTTC.

The genes are TRBV28 and TRBJ1-5; D is unresolved. The germline V gene encodes CDR1 MDHEN and CDR2 SYDVKM. With 5 bases removed from V and 4 bases from J, the gap between germline ends came to 27 bases. The CDR3 spans 19 residues. The CDR3 is CASSPNPRPPDYGNQPQHF. CDR3 sequence (DNA): TGTGCCAGCAGTCCCAACCCCAGGCCGCCCGACTATGGAAATCAGCCCCAGCATTTT.

The CDR3 DNA reads as TGTGCCAGCAGCCAGTACACCGGGGAGCTGTTTTTT. Its protein is CASSQYTGELFF. The chain joins TRBV28 to TRBJ2-2; D unresolved. The V end was cut by 6 bases, the J end by 3 bases, with 5 bases between. The CDR3 contains 12 residues. Looked up from germline, CDR1 is MDHEN and CDR2 is SYDVKM.

This rearrangement joins TRBV19 to TRBJ2-1; weak D call: TRBD2 (5 bases). The CDR3 has 15 residues. Between the trimmed V and J ends, which lost 0 bases and 8 bases, there was a span of 14 bases. The germline CDR1 and CDR2 sequences are LNHDA and SQIVND (reference sequence). The CDR3 DNA is TGTGCCAGTAGTATAGACCCTATACTGGGAGATGAGCAGTTCTTC. Its protein product is CASSIDPILGDEQFF.

Concerning this clone itself: The sample carries other DNA sequences with the same CDR3. The V call is TRBV19, the J call TRBJ1-4; TRBD1 agrees at 7 bases. Germline CDR1 is LNHDA and CDR2 is SQIVND (reference sequence). This CDR3 contains 15 residues. Trimming took 2 bases from V and 1 from J; bases not matched to a gene: 1. The CDR3 region has the DNA TGTGCCAGTAGTATACGGACAGGAACTAATGAAAAACTGTTTTTT. Its protein product is CASSIRTGTNEKLFF.

The V gene is TRBV5-6, the J gene TRBJ1-3; no clear D gene. CDR1 and CDR2 (germline): SGHDT, YYEEEE. Trimming left V 0 bases short and J 4 bases short, with 14 bases between. The CDR3 has 16 residues. The CDR3 loop reads CASSLAWQARGNTIYF. Written as DNA, the CDR3 is TGTGCCAGCAGCTTGGCCTGGCAGGCGAGAGGAAACACCATATATTTT.

This clone has only a few counts. V gene TRBV29-1 combines with J gene TRBJ1-1, with 10 bases fitting TRBD1. The CDR3 extends over 14 amino acids. Per the germline V gene, CDR1 is SQVTM and CDR2 is ANQGSEA. The J segment lost 1 base and the V segment lost 7 bases, leaving 6 bases of the junction unmatched. The CDR3 nucleotides read TGCAGCGCCCGCCGGGACAGGGGGAACACTGAAGCTTTCTTT. As protein: CSARRDRGNTEAFF.

Comments on this clone: At one of its ends the junction is not consistent with the germline gene, which may arise from a read error. V gene TRBV6-5 combines with J gene TRBJ1-5; D uncertain. Germline CDR1 is MNHEY and CDR2 is SVGAGI. The CDR3 is 14 amino acids. CDR3 in DNA: TGTGCCAGCAGTGACTCAGGAGGCAATCAGCCCCAGCATTTT. Protein: CASSDSGGNQPQHF.

This chain links TRBV19 with TRBJ2-6, with D maybe TRBD1 (6 bases). The germline V gene has CDR1 LNHDA and CDR2 SQIVND (reference sequence). This CDR3 is built from 17 residues. V lost 5 bases to trimming and J lost 0 bases, with 14 bases between them. In DNA, the CDR3 is TGTGCCAGTAGTGAGGGGACACTCCTCTCTGGGGCCAACGTCCTGACTTTC. Amino acid sequence: CASSEGTLLSGANVLTF.

The chain employs TRBV20-1 and TRBJ1-1, with a weak D call TRBD1 (5 bases). The CDR3 spans 14 residues. Germline CDR1 is DFQATT and CDR2 is SNEGSKA (reference sequence). V lost 3 bases and J 6 bases, leaving 17 bases between the germline ends. CDR3 region: CSASQQGLVAEAFF. The CDR3 coding sequence is TGCAGTGCTAGTCAGCAGGGCCTCGTCGCTGAAGCTTTCTTT.

The chain recombines TRBV15 with TRBJ2-7; D perhaps matches TRBD1 (6 bases). V was pared by 1 base and J by 0 bases, with 7 bases between. The V gene's germline CDR1 is LNHNV and CDR2 YYDKDF (reference sequence). CDR3 length: 14 residues. The CDR3 loop reads CATSRGDTSYEQYF. The CDR3 DNA follows: TGTGCCACCAGCAGAGGGGACACCTCCTACGAGCAGTACTTC. Filled out from reference TRBV15 and TRBJ2-7, the complete variable domain reads DAMVIQNPRYQVTQFGKPVTLSCSQTLNHNVMYWYQQKSSQAPKLLFHYYDKDFNNEADTPDNFQSRRPNTSFCFLDIRSPGLGDTAMYLCATSRGDTSYEQYFGPGTRLTVT.

CDR3 bases: TGTGCCATCAGTGAGCCAGGGGTTGGCGAAAAACTGTTTTTT. Translated: CAISEPGVGEKLFF. The rearrangement uses TRBV10-3 and TRBJ1-4, with D possibly TRBD1 on 6 matching bases. The length of the CDR3 is 14 residues. Looked up from germline, CDR1 is ENHRY and CDR2 is SYGVKD. V shed 2 bases and J shed 8 bases, with 12 bases lying between them.

The V call is TRBV19, the J call TRBJ1-5; 10 bases are shared with TRBD1. CDR3 size: 15 residues. In germline, CDR1 is LNHDA, CDR2 SQIVND (reference sequence). V trimming: 1 base; J trimming: 5 bases; junction bases outside the gene matches: 2. CDR3 coding DNA: TGTGCCAGTAGTATAGCGGGACAGGGGCATCAGCCCCAGCATTTT. Encoded protein: CASSIAGQGHQPQHF.

This CDR3 reads CASRRDRTGSNQPQHF. In DNA form, the CDR3 reads TGTGCCAGCAGACGTGACAGGACCGGGAGCAATCAGCCCCAGCATTTT. The chain links TRBV7-8 to TRBJ1-5; tentative D call: TRBD1 (6 bases). The V end lost 6 bases, the J end lost 1 base, and 16 bases lay between the germline ends. Germline CDR1 SGHVS, CDR2 FQNEAQ. The length of the CDR3 is 16 residues.

The V and J genes are TRBV7-2 and TRBJ2-1; TRBD1 aligns across 9 bases. Trimming at V came to 0 bases and at J to 4 bases, leaving 4 bases not matched to a gene. CDR1 is SGHTA and CDR2 is FQGNSA in the germline V gene. This CDR3 is built from 16 residues. The chain's CDR3 is CASSLAGTGPYNEQFF. The CDR3 nucleotides are TGTGCCAGCAGCTTAGCCGGGACAGGGCCTTACAATGAGCAGTTCTTC.